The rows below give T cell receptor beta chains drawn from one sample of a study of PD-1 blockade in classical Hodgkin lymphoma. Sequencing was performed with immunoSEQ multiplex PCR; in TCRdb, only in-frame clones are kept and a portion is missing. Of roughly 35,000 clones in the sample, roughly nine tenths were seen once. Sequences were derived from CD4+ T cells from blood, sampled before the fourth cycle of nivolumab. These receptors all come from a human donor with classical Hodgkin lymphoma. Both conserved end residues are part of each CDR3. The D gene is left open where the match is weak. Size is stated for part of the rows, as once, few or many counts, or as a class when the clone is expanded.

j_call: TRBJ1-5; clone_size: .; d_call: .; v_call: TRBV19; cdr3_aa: CASSDRARVGNQPQHF; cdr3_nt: TGTGCCAGTAGTGACCGGGCCAGGGTAGGCAATCAGCCCCAGCATTTT
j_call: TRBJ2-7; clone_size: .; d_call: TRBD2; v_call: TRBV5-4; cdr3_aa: CASSPLRSGLAGDLGEQYF; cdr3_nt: TGTGCCAGCAGCCCCCTGAGATCCGGACTAGCGGGAGATCTGGGAGAGCAGTACTTC
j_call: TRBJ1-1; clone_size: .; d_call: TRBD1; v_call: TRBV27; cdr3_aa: CASSSPGQGVTEAFF; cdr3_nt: TGTGCCAGCAGTTCGCCGGGACAGGGGGTCACTGAAGCTTTCTTT
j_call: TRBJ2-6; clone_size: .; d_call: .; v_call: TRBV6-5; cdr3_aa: CASSTTMGANVLTF; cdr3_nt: TGTGCCAGCAGTACTACAATGGGGGCCAACGTCCTGACTTTC
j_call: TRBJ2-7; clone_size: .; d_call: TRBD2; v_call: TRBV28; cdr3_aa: CASFRTSGYYEQYF; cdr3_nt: TGTGCCAGCTTCAGGACTAGCGGCTACTACGAGCAGTACTTC
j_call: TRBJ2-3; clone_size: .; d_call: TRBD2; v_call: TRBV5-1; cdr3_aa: CASSFGRGGTDTQYF; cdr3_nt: TGCGCCAGCAGCTTCGGGAGGGGGGGCACAGATACGCAGTATTTT
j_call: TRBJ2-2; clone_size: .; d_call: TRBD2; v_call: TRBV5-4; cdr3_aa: CASSRRLAGTNTGELFF; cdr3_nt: TGTGCCAGCAGCCGTCGCCTAGCGGGGACGAACACCGGGGAGCTGTTTTTT
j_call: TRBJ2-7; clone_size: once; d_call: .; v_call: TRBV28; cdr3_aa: CASRTLLGTGYEQYF; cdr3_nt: TGTGCCAGCAGAACCCTGCTGGGTACTGGGTACGAGCAGTACTTC
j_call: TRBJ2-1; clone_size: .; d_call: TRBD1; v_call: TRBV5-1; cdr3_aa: CASSPTGGYYNEQFF; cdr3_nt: TGCGCCAGCAGCCCTACAGGGGGTTACTACAATGAGCAGTTCTTC
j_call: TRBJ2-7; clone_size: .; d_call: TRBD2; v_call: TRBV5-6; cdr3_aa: CASSLMVGGSRHEQYF; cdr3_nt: TGTGCCAGCAGCTTGATGGTTGGCGGGAGTCGACACGAGCAGTACTTC
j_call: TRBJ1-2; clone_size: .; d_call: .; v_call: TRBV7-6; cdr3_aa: CASSLGAGLNYGYTF; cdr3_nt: TGTGCCAGCAGCTTAGGTGCTGGGTTGAACTATGGCTACACCTTC
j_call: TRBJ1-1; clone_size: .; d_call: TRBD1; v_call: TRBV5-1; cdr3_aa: CASSFRDRMNTEAFF; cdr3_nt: TGCGCCAGCAGCTTCCGGGACAGAATGAACACTGAAGCTTTCTTT
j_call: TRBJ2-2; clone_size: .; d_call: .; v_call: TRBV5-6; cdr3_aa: CASNPTGRAGELFF; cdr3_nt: TGTGCCAGCAACCCAACAGGGAGGGCCGGGGAGCTGTTTTTT
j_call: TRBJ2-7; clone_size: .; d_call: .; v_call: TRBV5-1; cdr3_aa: CASSLNPGSSYEQYF; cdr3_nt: TGCGCCAGCAGCTTGAACCCCGGCAGCTCCTACGAGCAGTACTTC
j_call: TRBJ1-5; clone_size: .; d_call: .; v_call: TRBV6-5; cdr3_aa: CASSRTPSNQPQHF; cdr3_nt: TGTGCCAGCAGCAGGACACCGAGCAATCAGCCCCAGCATTTT
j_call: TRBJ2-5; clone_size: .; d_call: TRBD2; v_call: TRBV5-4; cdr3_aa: CASSPGLAGESQYF; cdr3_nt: TGTGCCAGCAGCCCAGGACTAGCGGGAGAATCCCAGTACTTC
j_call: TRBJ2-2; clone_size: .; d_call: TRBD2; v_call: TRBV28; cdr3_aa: CASSLASGVTGELFF; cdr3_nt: TGTGCCAGCAGTTTAGCTAGCGGGGTAACCGGGGAGCTGTTTTTT
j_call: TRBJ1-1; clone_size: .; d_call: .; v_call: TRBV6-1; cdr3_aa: CASSEAGEGTEAFF; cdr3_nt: TGTGCCAGCAGTGAAGCGGGGGAGGGAACTGAAGCTTTCTTT
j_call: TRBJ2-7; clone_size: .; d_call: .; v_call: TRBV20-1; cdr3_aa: CSASSSYEQYF; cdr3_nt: TGCAGTGCCAGCAGCTCTTACGAGCAGTACTTC
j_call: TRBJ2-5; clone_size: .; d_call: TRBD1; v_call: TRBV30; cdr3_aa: CAWGTAETQYF; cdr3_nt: TGTGCCTGGGGGACAGCAGAGACCCAGTACTTC
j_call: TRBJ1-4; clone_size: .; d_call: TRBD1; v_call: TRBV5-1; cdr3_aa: CASSLAPGQPNEKLFF; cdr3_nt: TGCGCCAGCAGCTTAGCTCCGGGACAGCCTAATGAAAAACTGTTTTTT
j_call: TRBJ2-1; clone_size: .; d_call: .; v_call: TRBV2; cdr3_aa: CASSERGEKNNEQFF; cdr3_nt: TGTGCCAGCAGTGAAAGGGGGGAGAAAAACAATGAGCAGTTCTTC
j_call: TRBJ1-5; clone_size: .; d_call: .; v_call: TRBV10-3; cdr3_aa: CAISEGQDQPQHF; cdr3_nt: TGTGCCATCAGTGAGGGGCAGGATCAGCCCCAGCATTTT
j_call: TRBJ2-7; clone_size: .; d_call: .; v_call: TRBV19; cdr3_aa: CASSPGLTSYEQYF; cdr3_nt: TGTGCCAGTAGCCCGGGACTCACTAGCTACGAGCAGTACTTC
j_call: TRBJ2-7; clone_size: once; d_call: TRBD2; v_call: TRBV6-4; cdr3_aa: CASRRSGSGPYEQYF; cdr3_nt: TGTGCCAGCAGACGGAGCGGGAGCGGACCTTACGAGCAGTACTTC
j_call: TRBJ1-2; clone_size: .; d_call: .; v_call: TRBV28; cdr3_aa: CASSRSIQGRWDYGYTF; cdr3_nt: TGTGCCAGCAGCCGTTCCATCCAGGGGCGCTGGGACTATGGCTACACCTTC
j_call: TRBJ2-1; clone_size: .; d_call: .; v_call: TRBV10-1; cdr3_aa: CASSESGRPNEQFF; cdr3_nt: TGCGCCAGCAGTGAGTCGGGTAGACCCAATGAGCAGTTCTTC
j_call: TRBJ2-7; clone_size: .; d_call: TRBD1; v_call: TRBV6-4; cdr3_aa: CASSLGTGPYEQYF; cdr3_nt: TGTGCCAGCAGCCTAGGGACAGGTCCCTACGAGCAGTACTTC
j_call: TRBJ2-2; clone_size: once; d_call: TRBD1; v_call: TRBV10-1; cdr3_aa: CASSLGQGNTGELFF; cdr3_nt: TGCGCCAGCAGTCTTGGACAGGGAAACACCGGGGAGCTGTTTTTT
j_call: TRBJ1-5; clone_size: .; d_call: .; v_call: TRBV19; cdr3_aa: CASSIGYSNQPQHF; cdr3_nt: TGTGCCAGTAGTATAGGGTATAGCAATCAGCCCCAGCATTTT
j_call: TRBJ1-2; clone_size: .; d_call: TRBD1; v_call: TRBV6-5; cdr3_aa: CASTWDRVVGYTF; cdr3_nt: TGTGCCAGCACTTGGGACAGGGTAGTTGGCTACACCTTC
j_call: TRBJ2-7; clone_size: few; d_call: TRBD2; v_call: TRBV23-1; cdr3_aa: CASSPPPSGRSYEQYF; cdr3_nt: TGCGCCAGCAGTCCTCCTCCTAGCGGGAGGTCGTACGAGCAGTACTTC
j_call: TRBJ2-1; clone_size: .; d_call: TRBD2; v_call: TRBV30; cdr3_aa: CAWTSGRSSYNEQFF; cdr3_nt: TGTGCCTGGACTAGCGGGAGGAGCTCCTACAATGAGCAGTTCTTC
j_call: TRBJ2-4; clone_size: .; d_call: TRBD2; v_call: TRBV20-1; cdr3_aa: CSASGRVGQYF; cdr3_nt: TGCAGTGCTAGCGGGAGGGTAGGTCAGTACTTC
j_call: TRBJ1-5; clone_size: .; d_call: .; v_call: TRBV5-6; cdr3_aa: CASSLKGRENQPQHF; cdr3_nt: TGTGCCAGCAGCTTGAAGGGGAGGGAGAATCAGCCCCAGCATTTT
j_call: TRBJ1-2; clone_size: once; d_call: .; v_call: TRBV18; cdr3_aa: CASSPWRQGSNYGYTF; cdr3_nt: TGTGCCAGCTCACCCTGGAGGCAGGGATCGAACTATGGCTACACCTTC
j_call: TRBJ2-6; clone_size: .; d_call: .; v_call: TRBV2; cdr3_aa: CASRLASGANVLTF; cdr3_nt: TGTGCCAGCAGGCTAGCCTCTGGGGCCAACGTCCTGACTTTC
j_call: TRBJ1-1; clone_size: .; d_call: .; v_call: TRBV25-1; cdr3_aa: CASSEIRNTEAFF; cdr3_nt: TGTGCCAGCAGTGAGATCAGGAACACTGAAGCTTTCTTT
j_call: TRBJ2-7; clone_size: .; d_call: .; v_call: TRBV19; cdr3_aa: CASAGQNLYEQYF; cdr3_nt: TGTGCCAGCGCGGGACAGAACCTCTACGAGCAGTACTTC
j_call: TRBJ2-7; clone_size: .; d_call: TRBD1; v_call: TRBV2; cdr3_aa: CASSVRDRDGWF; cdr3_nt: TGTGCCAGCAGTGTAAGGGACAGGGACGGGTGGTTC
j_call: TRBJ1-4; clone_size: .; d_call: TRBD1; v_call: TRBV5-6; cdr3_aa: CASSLRTGSSEKLFF; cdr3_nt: TGTGCCAGCAGCTTGCGGACAGGGTCGAGTGAAAAACTGTTTTTT
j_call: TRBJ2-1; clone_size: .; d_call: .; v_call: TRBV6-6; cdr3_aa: CASSGQGANNEQFF; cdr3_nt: TGTGCCAGCAGCGGGCAGGGAGCTAACAATGAGCAGTTCTTC
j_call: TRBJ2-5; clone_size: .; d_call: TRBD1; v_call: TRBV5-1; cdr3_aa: CASSSWTGQETQYF; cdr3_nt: TGCGCCAGCAGCTCGTGGACAGGACAAGAGACCCAGTACTTC
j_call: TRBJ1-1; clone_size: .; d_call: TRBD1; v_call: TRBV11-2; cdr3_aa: CASSSRTGPAEAFF; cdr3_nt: TGTGCCAGCAGCTCGCGGACAGGGCCTGCTGAAGCTTTCTTT
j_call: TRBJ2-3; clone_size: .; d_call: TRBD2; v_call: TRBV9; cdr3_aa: CASSVAGGLAGITDTQYF; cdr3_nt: TGTGCCAGCAGCGTAGCCGGGGGACTAGCGGGAATCACAGATACGCAGTATTTT
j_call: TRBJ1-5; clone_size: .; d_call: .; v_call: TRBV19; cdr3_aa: CASNTGPGNQPQHF; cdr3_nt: TGTGCCAGTAACACAGGGCCCGGCAATCAGCCCCAGCATTTT
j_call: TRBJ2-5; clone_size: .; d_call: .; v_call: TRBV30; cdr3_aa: CAWSQGTGGGQETQYF; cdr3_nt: TGTGCCTGGAGTCAAGGAACCGGGGGCGGGCAAGAGACCCAGTACTTC
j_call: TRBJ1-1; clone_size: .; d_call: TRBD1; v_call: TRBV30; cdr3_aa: CAWINRGRYTEAFF; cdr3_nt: TGTGCCTGGATTAACAGGGGACGGTACACTGAAGCTTTCTTT
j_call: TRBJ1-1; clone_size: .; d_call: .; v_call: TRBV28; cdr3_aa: CASSLGRAAFF; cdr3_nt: TGTGCCAGCAGTTTAGGCAGGGCAGCTTTCTTT
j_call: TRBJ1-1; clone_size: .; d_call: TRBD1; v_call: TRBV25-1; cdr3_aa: CASSENRGRGTEAFF; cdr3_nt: TGTGCCAGCAGTGAAAACAGGGGGCGCGGGACTGAAGCTTTCTTT
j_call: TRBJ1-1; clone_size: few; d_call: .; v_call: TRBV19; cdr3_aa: CASTPGTTKNTEAFF; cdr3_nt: TGTGCCAGTACCCCCGGGACAACCAAGAACACTGAAGCTTTCTTT
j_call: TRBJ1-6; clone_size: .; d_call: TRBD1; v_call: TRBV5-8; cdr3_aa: CASSLWTGVSSPLHF; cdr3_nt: TGTGCCAGCAGCTTGTGGACAGGGGTTTCTTCACCCCTCCACTTT
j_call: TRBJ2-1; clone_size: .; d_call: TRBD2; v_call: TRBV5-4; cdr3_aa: CASSTPGTSGYNEQFF; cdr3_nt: TGTGCCAGCAGCACTCCCGGGACTAGCGGATACAATGAGCAGTTCTTC
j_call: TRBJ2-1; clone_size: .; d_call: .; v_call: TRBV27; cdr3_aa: CASSLSIGEQFF; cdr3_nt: TGTGCCAGCAGTTTATCTATCGGCGAGCAGTTCTTC
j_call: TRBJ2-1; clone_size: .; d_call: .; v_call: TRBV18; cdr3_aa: CASSLGTHNEQFF; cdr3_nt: TGTGCCAGCTCACTCGGGACTCACAATGAGCAGTTCTTC
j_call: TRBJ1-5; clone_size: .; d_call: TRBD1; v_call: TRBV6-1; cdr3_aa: CASSAGQGGVGPLSNQPQHF; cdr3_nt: TGTGCCAGCAGTGCCGGACAGGGTGGAGTTGGGCCCTTGAGCAATCAGCCCCAGCATTTT
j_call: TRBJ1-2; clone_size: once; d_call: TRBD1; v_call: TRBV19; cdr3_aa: CASSIGGQGTFLGGYTF; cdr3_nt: TGTGCCAGTAGTATCGGGGGACAGGGGACGTTCTTAGGAGGCTACACCTTC
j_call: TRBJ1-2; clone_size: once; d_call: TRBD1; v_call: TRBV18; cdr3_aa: CASSPQGQGNGYTF; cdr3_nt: TGTGCCAGCTCACCACAGGGACAGGGAAACGGCTACACCTTC
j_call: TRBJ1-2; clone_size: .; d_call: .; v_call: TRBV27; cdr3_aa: CASSLSGGAYGYTF; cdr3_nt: TGTGCCAGCAGTTTATCCGGCGGGGCCTATGGCTACACCTTC